This T cell receptor (beta chain) is drawn from a study of CD8+CD57+ T cells in acquired aplastic anemia (dated by TCRdb to the late 2010s). Background on the whole study: Extracted DNA from sorted CD4+ and CD8+ cells averaged approximately 3 ug, ranging from about 0.2 to 30 ug. CD8+CD57+ expansion was defined as frequency above the mean frequency observed in healthy subjects. The paper's findings and limits, for the study overall: Roughly 30 CD8+ CDR3 sequences were found to be shared between patients and controls, but these sequences appeared to be highly expressed in patients and within the immunodominant clones of the patients. CD8+ Simpson's diversity did not differ significantly between patients and healthy controls (P=0.060).

Expansion of CD8+CD57+ cells had been shown by flow cytometry in the patients chosen for sequencing. Every patient had severe acquired aplastic anemia, diagnosed using the International Study of Aplastic Anemia and Agranulocytosis and Camitta criteria. Patients had received no therapy at the time of blood sampling. In this study, sorted CD4+ and CD8+ T cells from the blood of healthy subjects and of severe aplastic anemia patients had their TCR repertoires deep-sequenced. In the USA, patient enrollment took place under clinicaltrials.gov protocols 00001620, 01623167, 00001397, 00071045, 00081523 and 00961064. Ficoll-Paque density gradient centrifugation was used to isolate peripheral blood mononuclear cells. Before DNA was extracted, CD4+ and CD8+ T cells were sorted using either FACS or magnetic beads. On this clonotype itself: The antigen it recognizes is unknown. There are no base qualities to consult, and no much larger clone falls within one base.

Profiling of TCR beta VDJ combinations and CDR3 sequences used genomic DNA as the template. TCR repertoire sequencing was run on an Illumina HiSeq 2000. Under the source paper's analysis protocol: TRBV/TRBJ rearrangement plots, CDR3 size and DJ length profiles, and Simpson's diversity index were used to assess repertoires. The most abundant DNA sequence in the deep sequencing data was defined as the immunodominant clone. CDR3 amino acid sequences were checked for sharing between subjects and were compared against published repertoires and the VDJdb database. Using fastp at Q25 and MiXCR, TCRdb reprocessed the public reads and kept productive beta chains. Under each unique CDR3 protein, matching rows form one entry showing the most common genes and DNA. Clone size and V and J calls follow TCRdb, not the original study. The sample table records 200,000 to 250,000 distinct CDR3 sequences; about 60% of these occur just once. The top ten hold roughly 64% of the sample.

The receptor's source is a human donor with aplastic anemia. Sequenced sample: sorted CD4+, CD8+, or CD8+CD57+ T cells (not recorded which) from PBMCs.

The DNA sequence reads TGTGCCAGCAGTGCTACTCGGAACTCCTACAATGAGCAGTTCTTC. Its translation is CASSATRNSYNEQFF. In this chain, TRBV2 is recombined with TRBJ2-1; no D gene is confidently identified. The CDR3 measures 15 amino acids from cysteine to phenylalanine. The only DNA kept is the CDR3, 45 bases in frame from the first base. The germline V gene yields SNHLY for CDR1 and FYNNEI for CDR2. V is cut by 4 bases and J by 0 bases, and the space between the germline ends is 10 bases.